This T cell receptor (beta chain) was found in a study of CD8 T cells in Susac syndrome (dated 2019 in TCRdb). About the investigation overall: Whether CD8+ T cell activation and differentiation in Susac syndrome was antigen driven was tested using repertoire sequencing.

This clonotype has just one count. It has no known antigen specificity. Nothing much larger sits one base from this clone, and base qualities are not available. A lone read offers only weak evidence. RNA was extracted using the RNeasy kit, and roughly 0.5 to 1 microgram was reverse transcribed with random hexamers. TCR beta CDR3 regions were amplified with the immunoSEQ multiplex PCR assay covering 54 Vbeta and 13 Jbeta segments. Bias from PCR amplification was corrected by using a synthetic template baseline for primer optimization and for computational correction. Per the source publication's procedure: Reads were annotated to V, D and J genes according to IMGT and were analyzed with immunoSEQ Analyzer, with only productive sequences retained. Clonality was calculated as one minus the Shannon entropy normalized by log2 of the number of productive unique sequences. For each patient and control, public and private clones were evaluated within the 100 most prevalent clones. Clones were defined as Susac-specific if absent from the healthy and MS cohorts, from 900 to 1,300 published viral clones and from other ImmuneACCESS disease sequences. The public reads were reprocessed in TCRdb via fastp at Q25 and MiXCR, keeping in-frame beta chains. Entries are consolidated by CDR3 protein sequence, retaining the most common genes and DNA. The authors' filters were not applied to this entry. Counted in this sample were 150,000 to 200,000 distinct CDR3 sequences; 80% to 95% of them appeared once. About 0.14% of the sample comes from the top ten.

Study-wide conclusions, independent of this receptor: The number of individuals in the TCR sequencing and HLA analysis was acknowledged as relatively small.

Peripheral blood CD8+ and CD4+ T cells from healthy donors, Susac syndrome patients and multiple sclerosis patients were profiled using high-throughput TCR beta sequencing. Healthy donors were included as age- and sex-matched controls. Bulk CD8+ and CD4+ T cells were purified by magnetic negative isolation, while CD8+ TEMRA cells were enriched using FACS. Blood was collected in EDTA tubes and processed within 24 hours, with PBMCs isolated through density gradient centrifugation. PBMCs intended for TCR sequencing were frozen in liquid nitrogen and were later thawed in a 37 degrees C water bath. The sorted or isolated CD4+, CD8+ and CD8+ TEMRA cells had a purity of 90% or higher. The clonotype was recovered from a human donor in good health. The sample was CD4+ T cells from PBMCs.

The CDR3 region reads CASSPSPGTVSYEQYF. The DNA sequence is given as TGTGCCAGCAGCCCCTCCCCCGGGACGGTCTCCTACGAGCAGTACTTC. In this chain, TRBV7-9 is recombined with TRBJ2-7; the D segment is perhaps TRBD1 or TRBD2, each sharing 5 matched bases. According to the germline V gene (reference sequence), CDR1 reads SEHNR and CDR2 reads FQNEAQ. The V end loses 5 bases and the J end loses 0 bases, and a stretch of 17 bases separates them. The CDR3, cysteine through phenylalanine, is 16 amino acids long. Only the CDR3 portion is preserved as DNA: 48 bases, with reading frame beginning at the first base.